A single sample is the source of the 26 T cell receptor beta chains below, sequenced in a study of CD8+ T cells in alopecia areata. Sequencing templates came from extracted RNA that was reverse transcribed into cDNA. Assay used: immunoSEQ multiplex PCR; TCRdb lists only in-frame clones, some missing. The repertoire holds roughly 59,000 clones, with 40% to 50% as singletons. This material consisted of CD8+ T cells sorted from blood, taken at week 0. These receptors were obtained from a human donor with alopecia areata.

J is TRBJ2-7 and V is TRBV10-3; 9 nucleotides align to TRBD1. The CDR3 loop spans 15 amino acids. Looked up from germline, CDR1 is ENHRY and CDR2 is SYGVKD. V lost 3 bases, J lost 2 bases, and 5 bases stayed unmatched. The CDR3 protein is CAISEPDRGAYEQYF. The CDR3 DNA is TGTGCCATCAGTGAACCGGACAGGGGCGCCTACGAGCAGTACTTC.

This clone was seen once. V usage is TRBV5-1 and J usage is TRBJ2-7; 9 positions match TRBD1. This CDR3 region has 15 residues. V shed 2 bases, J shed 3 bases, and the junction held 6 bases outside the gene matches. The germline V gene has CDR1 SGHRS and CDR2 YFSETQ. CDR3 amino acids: CASSLSDRGYYEQYF. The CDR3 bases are TGCGCCAGCAGCTTATCTGACAGGGGGTACTACGAGCAGTACTTC.

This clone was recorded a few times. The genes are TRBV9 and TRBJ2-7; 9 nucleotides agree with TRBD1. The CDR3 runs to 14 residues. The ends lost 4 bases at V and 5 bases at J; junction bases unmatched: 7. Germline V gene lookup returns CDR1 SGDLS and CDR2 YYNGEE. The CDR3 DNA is TGTGCCAGCAGCAACCGGGACAGGGTTGACGAGCAGTACTTC. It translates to CASSNRDRVDEQYF.

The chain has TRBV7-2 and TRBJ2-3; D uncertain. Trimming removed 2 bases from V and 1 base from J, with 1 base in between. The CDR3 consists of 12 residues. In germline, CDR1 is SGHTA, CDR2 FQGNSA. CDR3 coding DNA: TGTGCCAGCAGCTTACGCACAGATACGCAGTATTTT. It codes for CASSLRTDTQYF.

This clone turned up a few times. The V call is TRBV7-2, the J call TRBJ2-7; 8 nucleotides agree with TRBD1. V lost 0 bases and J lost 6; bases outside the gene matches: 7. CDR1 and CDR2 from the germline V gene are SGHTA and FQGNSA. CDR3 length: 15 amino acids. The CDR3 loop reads CASSLAQGAMVEQYF. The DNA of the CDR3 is TGTGCCAGCAGCTTAGCGCAGGGGGCGATGGTCGAGCAGTACTTC.

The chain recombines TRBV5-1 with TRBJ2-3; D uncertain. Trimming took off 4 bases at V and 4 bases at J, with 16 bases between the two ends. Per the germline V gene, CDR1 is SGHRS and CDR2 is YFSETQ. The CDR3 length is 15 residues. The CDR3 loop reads CASSPWTSAADTQYF. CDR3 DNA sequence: TGCGCCAGCAGCCCCTGGACGAGTGCCGCAGATACGCAGTATTTT. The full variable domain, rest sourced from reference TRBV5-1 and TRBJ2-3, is KAGVTQTPRYLIKTRGQQVTLSCSPISGHRSVSWYQQTPGQGLQFLFEYFSETQRNKGNFPGRFSGRQFSNSRSEMNVSTLELGDSALYLCASSPWTSAADTQYFGPGTRLTVL.

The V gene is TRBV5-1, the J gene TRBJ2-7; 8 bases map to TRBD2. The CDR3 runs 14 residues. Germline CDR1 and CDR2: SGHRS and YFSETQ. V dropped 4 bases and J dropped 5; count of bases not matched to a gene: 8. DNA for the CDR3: TGCGCCAGCAGCGCTGGACTAGCTTCACACGAGCAGTACTTC. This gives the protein CASSAGLASHEQYF.

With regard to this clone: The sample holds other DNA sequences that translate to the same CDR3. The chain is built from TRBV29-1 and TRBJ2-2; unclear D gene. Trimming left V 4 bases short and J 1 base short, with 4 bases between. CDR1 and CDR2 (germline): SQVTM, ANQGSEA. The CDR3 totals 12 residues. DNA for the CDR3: TGCAGCGTTGGGCGGAACACCGGGGAGCTGTTTTTT. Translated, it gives CSVGRNTGELFF.

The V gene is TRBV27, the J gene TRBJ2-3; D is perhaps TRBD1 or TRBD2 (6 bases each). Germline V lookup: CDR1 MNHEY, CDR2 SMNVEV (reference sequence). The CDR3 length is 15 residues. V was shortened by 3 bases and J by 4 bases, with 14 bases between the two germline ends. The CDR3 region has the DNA TGTGCCAGCAGTTTGAGGGGGGCTAGGGCAGATACGCAGTATTTT. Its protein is CASSLRGARADTQYF.

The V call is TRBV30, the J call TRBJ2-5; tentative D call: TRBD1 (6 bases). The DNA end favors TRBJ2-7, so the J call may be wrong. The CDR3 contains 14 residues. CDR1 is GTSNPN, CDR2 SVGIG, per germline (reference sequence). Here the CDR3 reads CAWRDGTFQYEQYF. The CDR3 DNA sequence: TGTGCCTGGAGGGACGGGACATTCCAATACGAGCAGTACTTC.

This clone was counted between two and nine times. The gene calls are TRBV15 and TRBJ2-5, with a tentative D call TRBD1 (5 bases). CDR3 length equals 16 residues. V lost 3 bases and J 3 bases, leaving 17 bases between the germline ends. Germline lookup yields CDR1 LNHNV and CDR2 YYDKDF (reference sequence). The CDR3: CATSRVGELRKETQYF. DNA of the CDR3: TGTGCCACCAGCAGGGTAGGGGAACTGAGAAAAGAGACCCAGTACTTC. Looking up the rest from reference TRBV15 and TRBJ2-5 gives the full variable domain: DAMVIQNPRYQVTQFGKPVTLSCSQTLNHNVMYWYQQKSSQAPKLLFHYYDKDFNNEADTPDNFQSRRPNTSFCFLDIRSPGLGDTAMYLCATSRVGELRKETQYFGPGTRLLVL.

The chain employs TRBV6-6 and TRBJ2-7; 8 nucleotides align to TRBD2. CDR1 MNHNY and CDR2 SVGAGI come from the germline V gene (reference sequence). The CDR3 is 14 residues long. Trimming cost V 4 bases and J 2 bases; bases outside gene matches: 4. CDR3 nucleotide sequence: TGTGCCAGCAGTTTTTACGGGAGGGCCTACGAGCAGTACTTC. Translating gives CASSFYGRAYEQYF.

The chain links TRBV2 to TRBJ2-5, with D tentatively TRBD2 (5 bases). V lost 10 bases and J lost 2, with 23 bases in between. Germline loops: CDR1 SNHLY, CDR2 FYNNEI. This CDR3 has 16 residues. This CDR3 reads CATRGSRMIRQETQYF. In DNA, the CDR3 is TGTGCCACCCGTGGGAGCCGGATGATACGGCAAGAGACCCAGTACTTC.

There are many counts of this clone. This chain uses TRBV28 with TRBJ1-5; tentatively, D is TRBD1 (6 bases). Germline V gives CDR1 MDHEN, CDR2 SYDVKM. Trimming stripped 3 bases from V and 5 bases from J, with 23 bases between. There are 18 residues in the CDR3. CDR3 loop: CASSLATGKGLMDQPQHF. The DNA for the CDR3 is TGTGCCAGCAGTTTGGCGACAGGCAAAGGGTTAATGGATCAGCCCCAGCATTTT.

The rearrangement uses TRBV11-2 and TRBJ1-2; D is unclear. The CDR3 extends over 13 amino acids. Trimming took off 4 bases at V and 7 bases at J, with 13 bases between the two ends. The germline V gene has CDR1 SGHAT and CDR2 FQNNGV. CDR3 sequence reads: CASSSPALLGYTF. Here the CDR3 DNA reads TGTGCCAGCAGCTCCCCGGCCCTGCTTGGCTACACCTTC.

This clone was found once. CDR3 protein: CASSVEGGQGETQYF. For the CDR3, the DNA is TGTGCCAGCAGCGTAGAGGGGGGACAGGGAGAGACCCAGTACTTC. V usage is TRBV9 and J usage is TRBJ2-5; 9 bases agree with TRBD1. Germline lookup yields CDR1 SGDLS and CDR2 YYNGEE. The CDR3 contains 15 residues. Germline trimming cut 0 bases from V and 4 bases from J; bases unmatched to any gene: 4.

The CDR3 region is CAWSSGDDEQFF. The CDR3 bases are TGTGCCTGGAGTAGTGGGGACGATGAGCAGTTCTTC. The chain is built from TRBV30 and TRBJ2-1; the D call may be TRBD1 or TRBD2 (5 bases each). CDR1 and CDR2 from the germline V gene are GTSNPN and SVGIG (reference sequence). V gave up 2 bases and J gave up 8 bases, with 10 bases separating them. CDR3 length: 12 amino acids.

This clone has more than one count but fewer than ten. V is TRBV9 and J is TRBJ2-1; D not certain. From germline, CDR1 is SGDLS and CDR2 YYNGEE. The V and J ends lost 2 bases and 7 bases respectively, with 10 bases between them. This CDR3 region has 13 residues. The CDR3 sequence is CASSVDGRNEQFF. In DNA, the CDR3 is TGTGCCAGCAGCGTGGACGGGCGGAATGAGCAGTTCTTC.

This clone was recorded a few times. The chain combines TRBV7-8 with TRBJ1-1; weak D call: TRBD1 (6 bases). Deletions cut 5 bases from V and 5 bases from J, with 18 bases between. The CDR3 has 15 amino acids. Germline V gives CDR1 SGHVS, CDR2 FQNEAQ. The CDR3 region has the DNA TGTGCCAGCAGCAAAAGCCCGACAGGTAGGACTGAAGCTTTCTTT. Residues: CASSKSPTGRTEAFF.

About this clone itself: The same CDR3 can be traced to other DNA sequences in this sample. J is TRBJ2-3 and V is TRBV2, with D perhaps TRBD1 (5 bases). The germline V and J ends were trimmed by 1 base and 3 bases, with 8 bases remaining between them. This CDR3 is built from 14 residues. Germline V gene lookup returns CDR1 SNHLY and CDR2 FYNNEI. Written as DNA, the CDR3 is TGTGCCAGCAGTGAAGGGCAGGGTACAGATACGCAGTATTTT. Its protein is CASSEGQGTDTQYF.

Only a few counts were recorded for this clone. CDR3 sequence (DNA): TGTGCCAGCAGTCCCGACCCGCGGCAGGGACACTCCTACGAGCAGTACTTC. The encoded protein is CASSPDPRQGHSYEQYF. The chain has TRBV27 and TRBJ2-7; D is perhaps TRBD1 (6 bases). Per germline, CDR1 MNHEY and CDR2 SMNVEV (reference sequence). Trimming stripped 5 bases from V and 0 bases from J, with 20 bases between. The CDR3 sequence is 17 residues long.

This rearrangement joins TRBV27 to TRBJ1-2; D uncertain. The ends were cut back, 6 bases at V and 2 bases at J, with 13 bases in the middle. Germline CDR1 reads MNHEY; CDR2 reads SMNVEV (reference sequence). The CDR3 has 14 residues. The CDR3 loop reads CASSPGLGNYGYTF. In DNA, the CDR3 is TGTGCCAGCAGCCCAGGACTGGGCAACTATGGCTACACCTTC.

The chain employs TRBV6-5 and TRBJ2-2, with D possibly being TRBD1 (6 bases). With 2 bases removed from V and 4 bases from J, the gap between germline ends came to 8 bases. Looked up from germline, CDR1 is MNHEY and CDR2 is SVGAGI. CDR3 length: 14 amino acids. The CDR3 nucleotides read TGTGCCAGCAGTTACAGGGGGAGCACCGGGGAGCTGTTTTTT. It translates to CASSYRGSTGELFF.

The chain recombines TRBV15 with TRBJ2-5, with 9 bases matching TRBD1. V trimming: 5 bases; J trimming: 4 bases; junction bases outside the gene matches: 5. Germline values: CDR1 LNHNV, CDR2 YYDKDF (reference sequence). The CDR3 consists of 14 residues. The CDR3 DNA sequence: TGTGCCACCAGCGGGAAGACAGGGGGAGAGACCCAGTACTTC. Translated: CATSGKTGGETQYF.

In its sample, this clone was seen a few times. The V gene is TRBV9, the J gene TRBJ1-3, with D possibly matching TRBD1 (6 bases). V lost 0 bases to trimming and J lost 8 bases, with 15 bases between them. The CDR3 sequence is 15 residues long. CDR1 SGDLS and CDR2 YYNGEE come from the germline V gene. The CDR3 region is CASSVGRGLGDTIYF. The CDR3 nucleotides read TGTGCCAGCAGCGTAGGGCGGGGGCTTGGGGACACCATATATTTT.

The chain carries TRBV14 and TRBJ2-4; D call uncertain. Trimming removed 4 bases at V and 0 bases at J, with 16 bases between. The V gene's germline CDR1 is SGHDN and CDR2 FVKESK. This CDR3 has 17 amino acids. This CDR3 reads CASSPGLGKLAKNIQYF. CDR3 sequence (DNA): TGTGCCAGCAGCCCGGGTCTCGGAAAACTAGCCAAAAACATTCAGTACTTC. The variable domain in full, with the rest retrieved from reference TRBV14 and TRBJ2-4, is EAGVTQFPSHSVIEKGQTVTLRCDPISGHDNLYWYRRVMGKEIKFLLHFVKESKQDESGMPNNRFLAERTGGTYSTLKVQPAELEDSGVYFCASSPGLGKLAKNIQYFGAGTRLSVL.